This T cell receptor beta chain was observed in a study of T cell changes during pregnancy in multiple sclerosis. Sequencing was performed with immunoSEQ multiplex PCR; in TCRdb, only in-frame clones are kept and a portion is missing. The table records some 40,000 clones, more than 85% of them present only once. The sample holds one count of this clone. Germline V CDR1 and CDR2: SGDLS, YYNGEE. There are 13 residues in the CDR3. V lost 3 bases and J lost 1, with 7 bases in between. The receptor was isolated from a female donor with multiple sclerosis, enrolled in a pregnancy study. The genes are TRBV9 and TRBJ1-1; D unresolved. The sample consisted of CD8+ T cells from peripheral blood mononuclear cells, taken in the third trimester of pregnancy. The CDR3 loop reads CASSGGGNTEAFF. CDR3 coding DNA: TGTGCCAGCAGCGGGGGAGGGAACACTGAAGCTTTCTTT. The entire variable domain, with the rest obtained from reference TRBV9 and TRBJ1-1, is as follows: DSGVTQTPKHLITATGQRVTLRCSPRSGDLSVYWYQQSLDQGLQFLIQYYNGEERAKGNILERFSAQQFPDLHSELNLSSLELGDSALYFCASSGGGNTEAFFGQGTRLTVV.